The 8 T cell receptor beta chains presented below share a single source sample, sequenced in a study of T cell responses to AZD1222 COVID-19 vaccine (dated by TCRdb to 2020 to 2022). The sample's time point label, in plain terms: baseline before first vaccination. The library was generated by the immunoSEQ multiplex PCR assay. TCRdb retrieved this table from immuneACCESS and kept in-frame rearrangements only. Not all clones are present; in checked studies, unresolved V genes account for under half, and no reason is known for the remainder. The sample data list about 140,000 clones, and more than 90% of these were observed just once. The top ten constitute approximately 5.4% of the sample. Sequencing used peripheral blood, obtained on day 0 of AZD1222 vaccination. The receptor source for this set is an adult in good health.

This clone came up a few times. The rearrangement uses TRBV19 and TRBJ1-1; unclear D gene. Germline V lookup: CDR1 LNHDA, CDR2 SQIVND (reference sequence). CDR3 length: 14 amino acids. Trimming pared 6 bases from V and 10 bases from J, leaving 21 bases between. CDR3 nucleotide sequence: TGTGCCAGTAGCGTTCAATGGGGTATAGACGGAGCTTTCTTT. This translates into CASSVQWGIDGAFF.

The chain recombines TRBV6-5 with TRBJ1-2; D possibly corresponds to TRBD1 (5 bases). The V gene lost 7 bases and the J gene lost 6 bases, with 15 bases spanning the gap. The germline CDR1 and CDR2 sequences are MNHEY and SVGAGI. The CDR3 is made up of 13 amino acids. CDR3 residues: CASTSRGADGYTF. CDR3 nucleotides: TGTGCCAGCACCTCGCGCGGGGCCGATGGCTACACCTTC.

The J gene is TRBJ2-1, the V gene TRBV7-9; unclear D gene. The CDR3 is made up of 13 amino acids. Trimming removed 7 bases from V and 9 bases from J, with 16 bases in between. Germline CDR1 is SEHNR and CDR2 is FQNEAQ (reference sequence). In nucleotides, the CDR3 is TGTGCCAGCAACCAAGGGTGGGGAATTGAGCAGTTCTTC. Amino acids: CASNQGWGIEQFF.

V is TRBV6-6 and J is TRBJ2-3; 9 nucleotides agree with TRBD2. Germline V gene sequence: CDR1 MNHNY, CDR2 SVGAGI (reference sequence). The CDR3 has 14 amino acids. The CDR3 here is CAGRSSGNADTQYF. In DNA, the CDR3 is TGTGCGGGAAGGTCTAGCGGGAATGCAGATACGCAGTATTTT.

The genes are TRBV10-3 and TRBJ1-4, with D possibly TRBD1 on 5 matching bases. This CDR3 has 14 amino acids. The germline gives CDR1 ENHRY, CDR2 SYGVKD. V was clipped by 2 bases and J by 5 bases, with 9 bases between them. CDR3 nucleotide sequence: TGTGCCATCAGTGAGGGGGCAGGGAATGAAAAACTGTTTTTT. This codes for CAISEGAGNEKLFF.

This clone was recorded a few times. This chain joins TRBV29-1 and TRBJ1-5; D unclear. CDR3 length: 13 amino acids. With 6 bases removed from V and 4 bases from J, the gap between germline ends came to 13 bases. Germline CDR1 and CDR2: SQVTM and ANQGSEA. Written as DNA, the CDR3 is TGCAGCGTCCAGACCAGAACTAATCAGCCCCAGCATTTT. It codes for CSVQTRTNQPQHF.

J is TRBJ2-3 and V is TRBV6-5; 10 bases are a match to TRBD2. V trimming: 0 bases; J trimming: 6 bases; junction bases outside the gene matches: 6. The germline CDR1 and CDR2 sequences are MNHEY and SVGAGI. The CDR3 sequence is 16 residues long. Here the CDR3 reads CASSYSTSGFMDTQYF. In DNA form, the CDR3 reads TGTGCCAGCAGTTACTCGACTAGCGGGTTCATGGATACGCAGTATTTT.

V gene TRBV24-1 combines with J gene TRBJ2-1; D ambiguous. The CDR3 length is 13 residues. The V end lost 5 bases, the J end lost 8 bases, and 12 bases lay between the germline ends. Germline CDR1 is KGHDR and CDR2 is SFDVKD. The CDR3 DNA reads TGTGCCACCAGTGCCGGAGCTCGGGATGAGCAGTTCTTC. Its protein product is CATSAGARDEQFF.